This T cell receptor beta chain stems from a study of T cells after posttransplantation cyclophosphamide (dated by TCRdb to the mid-2010s). For the study in its entirety: T cell repertoire reconstitution was tracked by TRB sequencing after myeloablative bone marrow transplantation in which posttransplantation cyclophosphamide was used as GVHD prophylaxis. TRB sequencing was performed on blood from all 35 or so PTCy patients with 1-year posttransplant specimens. Public TRB sequences were checked against a database of over 3,600 sequences associated with responses to pathogens, tumor antigens, self-antigens and alloantigens. In 3 patients, TRB sequencing was also performed on up to 3 more blood samples taken 2 to 5.2 years after transplant, and in several patients, pretransplant blood was also TRB-sequenced. Samples from 35 PTCy-treated patients and 16 related bone marrow donors of those patients were subjected to antigen receptor sequencing. TRA and TRB clonality were tightly correlated in roughly ten samples, so subsequent TCR analyses focused on TRB only. What the authors observed across the whole study: The TRB repertoires of T cells infiltrating skin or the GI tract showed only limited overlap with the TRB repertoires found in blood. Donor-recipient similarity was low at 1-2 months but increased during the first year, and donor CD8+ memory clones often dominated later blood repertoires. Across fewer than 50 patients, recipient CMV seropositivity and CMV reactivation were highly associated with TRB clonality; PTCy diversity was similar to CNI/methotrexate controls.

Worth noting for this clone: Its antigen remains undetermined. Qualities for individual bases were not recorded, and no much larger clone is one base off.

The CDR3 starts with the cysteine, ends with the phenylalanine, and has 15 residues. CDR3 DNA only is kept here, 45 bases in frame from base 1. Trimming leaves V shorter by 5 bases and J shorter by 6 bases, with the junction holding 7 bases beyond the gene matches. The germline V gene encodes CDR1 GTSNPN and CDR2 SVGIG (reference sequence). TRB sequencing used genomic DNA with the immunoSEQ assay at survey resolution or the hsTCRB kit. The study's processing was this. The immunoSEQ software was used for initial read processing, and the LymphoSeq R package was used for repertoire analyses. Clonality was calculated as 1 minus normalized Shannon entropy, and the Gini coefficient was also calculated for each TRB dataset. To infer phenotypes in unsorted samples, TRB sequences from sorted subsets of the recipient or donor were mapped onto unsorted samples from the same recipient. As stored in TCRdb, this immuneACCESS dataset retains in-frame rearrangements with V and J assigned. A fraction of the clones does not appear; measured against another copy, unresolved V genes explain less than half of the discrepancy, and the remainder lacks a known reason. V and J calls and clone size are copied from that table; D and trimming were computed from the DNA. Across this sample there are a few thousand clones, with over 85% seen only once. Less than 0.75% of the sample is in the top ten clones.

Peripheral blood samples were provided by related bone marrow donors on the day of marrow donation. To count as naive, T cells had to be viable CD3+CD4+ or CD3+CD8+ cells with a CCR7+CD45RA+CD45RO-CD95-CD27+CD28+ profile. Peripheral blood and bone marrow mononuclear cells were isolated by Ficoll-Hypaque density centrifugation and cryopreserved. FACS on a FACSAria II was used to sort CD4+ and CD8+ T cells, including the naive and memory subsets. Sequenced input: naive CD4+ T cells sorted from PBMCs. The rearranged chain carries TRBV30 and TRBJ2-2; TRBD1 aligns with 12 central bases. The clonotype originates from a man between 45 and 60 years old. The DNA is as follows: TGTGCCTGGGGATGGGACAGGGGGCGCCCCGGGGAGCTGTTTTTT. Its translation is CAWGWDRGRPGELFF.